A single T cell receptor beta chain is shown here with its context. This specimen belongs to a study of T cells after yellow fever vaccination. Each CDR3 protein is one row after TCRdb ran MiXCR on the 5' RACE reads. Here the sample spans 620,000 or so distinct CDR3 sequences, 10% to 15% being singletons. Sample: PBMCs, taken on the day of the yellow fever booster vaccination. The source of this sequence is a man younger than 45 who received the YFV17D yellow fever vaccine.

This CDR3 is CASSEASPINIQYF. For the CDR3, the DNA is TGTGCCAGCAGTGAAGCGTCCCCAATAAACATTCAGTACTTC. The chain combines TRBV6-1 with TRBJ2-4; D ambiguous. This CDR3 spans 14 amino acids. CDR1 and CDR2 from the germline V gene are MNHNS and SASEGT. Trimming left V 0 bases short and J 6 bases short, with 9 bases between.